This entry lists 25 T cell receptor beta chains sequenced from one sample in a study of blood T cell repertoires in COVID-19. Some clones are missing from TCRdb's copy, which holds only in-frame ones; the method was immunoSEQ multiplex PCR. The sample includes 400,000 to 550,000 clones, nearly 90% of them seen just once. The sequencing sample was made of PBMCs or T cells enriched from blood (not recorded which). These receptors were obtained from a woman in her late teens or twenties with acute COVID-19.

The chain joins TRBV5-4 to TRBJ2-7; 9 nucleotides line up with TRBD1. The V and J ends lost 5 bases and 5 bases, in that order; junction bases with no gene match: 8. Germline values: CDR1 SGHNT, CDR2 YYREEE (reference sequence). The CDR3 covers 14 residues. The chain's CDR3 is CASRTGQGIHEQYF. For the CDR3, the DNA is TGTGCCAGCAGGACCGGACAGGGGATCCACGAGCAGTACTTC.

The chain carries TRBV7-9 and TRBJ1-1; 7 positions agree with TRBD1. Unmatched junction bases numbered 6, after V lost 4 bases and J lost 4 bases. The germline CDR1 and CDR2 sequences are SEHNR and FQNEAQ (reference sequence). CDR3 size: 14 residues. Here the CDR3 DNA reads TGTGCCAGCAGCTCACAGGGGTGGAGCACTGAAGCTTTCTTT. Residues: CASSSQGWSTEAFF.

The J gene is TRBJ2-3, the V gene TRBV4-1, with D possibly matching TRBD2 (5 bases). The ends were cut back, 0 bases at V and 7 bases at J, with 20 bases in the middle. Germline loops: CDR1 MGHRA, CDR2 YSYEKL. The CDR3 loop spans 17 amino acids. The CDR3 DNA is TGCGCCAGCAGCCAAGATTCGGCTAGTGGGAGTCGATATACGCAGTATTTT. Translating it yields CASSQDSASGSRYTQYF.

The chain couples TRBV29-1 to TRBJ2-7, with 7 bases identical to TRBD2. V shed 5 bases, J shed 5 bases, and the junction held 6 bases outside the gene matches. Germline assignment: CDR1 SQVTM and CDR2 ANQGSEA. The CDR3 sequence is 12 residues long. Here the CDR3 DNA reads TGCAGCGTTATCGCGGGAGAGGACGAGCAGTACTTC. It is translated as CSVIAGEDEQYF.

The genes are TRBV24-1 and TRBJ1-2; a weak D match, TRBD1 (6 bases). The CDR3 sequence is 15 residues long. Germline V gene lookup returns CDR1 KGHDR and CDR2 SFDVKD. The ends were cut back, 3 bases at V and 5 bases at J, with 15 bases in the middle. The CDR3 is CATSDPLEGGYGYTF. Here the CDR3 DNA reads TGTGCCACCAGTGATCCCCTGGAGGGGGGGTATGGCTACACCTTC.

This clone showed up just a few times. This chain links TRBV7-2 with TRBJ1-2; TRBD1 matches at 7 bases. CDR3 length: 18 amino acids. J gave up 0 bases and V 1 base, and 11 bases lay outside the gene matches. Germline lookup yields CDR1 SGHTA and CDR2 FQGNSA. The CDR3 protein is CASSLVRTGPTTNYGYTF. The CDR3 region has the DNA TGTGCCAGCAGCTTAGTTCGGACAGGCCCTACGACTAACTATGGCTACACCTTC.

This clone was seen once. This chain joins TRBV3-1 (or the pseudogene TRBV3-2) and TRBJ2-5, with TRBD1 matching 9 bases. The CDR3 length is 19 residues. Germline V gene lookup returns CDR1 LGHDT and CDR2 YNNKEL (reference sequence). Trimming removed 2 bases from V and 3 bases from J; junction bases left unmatched: 16. The CDR3 DNA reads TGTGCCAGCAGCCAACCGCCCGGGACAGGGATTTCGGGGGAAGAGACCCAGTACTTC. Protein: CASSQPPGTGISGEETQYF.

This clone was seen just once. The chain uses TRBV5-4 and TRBJ2-1, with D perhaps matching TRBD1 (6 bases). Trimming stripped 4 bases from V and 3 bases from J, with 11 bases between. Germline V gene lookup returns CDR1 SGHNT and CDR2 YYREEE (reference sequence). This CDR3 spans 14 amino acids. CDR3 coding DNA: TGTGCCAGCAGCCCCGGACAGAACTACAATGAGCAGTTCTTC. This translates into CASSPGQNYNEQFF.

V gene TRBV7-6 combines with J gene TRBJ2-1; TRBD2 agrees at 8 bases. The CDR3 is made up of 16 amino acids. Unmatched junction bases numbered 8, after V lost 0 bases and J lost 7 bases. Germline V CDR1 and CDR2: SGHVS, FNYEAQ. The CDR3 loop is CASSLASSGLSNEQFF. CDR3 nucleotides: TGTGCCAGCAGCTTAGCGTCTAGCGGGTTATCGAATGAGCAGTTCTTC.

V is TRBV5-4 and J is TRBJ2-3; TRBD2 agrees at 8 bases. The ends lost 7 bases at V and 1 base at J; junction bases unmatched: 2. This CDR3 is 13 amino acids long. Germline CDR1 and CDR2: SGHNT and YYREEE (reference sequence). The CDR3: CASGRGGTDTQYF. The DNA for the CDR3 is TGTGCCAGCGGGCGGGGGGGCACAGATACGCAGTATTTT.

This clone was seen only a few times. The chain has TRBV5-1 and TRBJ2-7; TRBD2 aligns across 8 bases. This CDR3 comprises 15 residues. Germline lookup yields CDR1 SGHRS and CDR2 YFSETQ. J was trimmed by 3 bases and V by 5 bases; bases with no gene match: 10. Here the CDR3 reads CASSNGAGEDYEQYF. The CDR3 nucleotides read TGCGCCAGCAGTAACGGAGCGGGAGAGGACTACGAGCAGTACTTC.

The chain combines TRBV28 with TRBJ2-1; the D gene is possibly TRBD2 (6 bases). Germline V lookup: CDR1 MDHEN, CDR2 SYDVKM. Trimming shortened V by 5 bases and J by 0 bases, and 14 bases separated the two germline ends. The CDR3 extends over 16 amino acids. This CDR3 is CASSPHSGPSYNEQFF. CDR3 sequence (DNA): TGTGCCAGCAGTCCGCATAGCGGCCCCTCCTACAATGAGCAGTTCTTC.

This chain's CDR3 is CASSQDDSLNTEAFF. Written as DNA, the CDR3 is TGTGCCAGCAGCCAAGACGACAGCCTGAACACTGAAGCTTTCTTT. J is TRBJ1-1 and V is TRBV3-1 (or the pseudogene TRBV3-2); D might be TRBD1 (5 bases). Germline loops: CDR1 LGHDT, CDR2 YNNKEL (reference sequence). V lost 0 bases and J 0 bases, leaving 8 bases between the germline ends. The length of the CDR3 is 15 residues.

The CDR3 protein is CASSPGQGKGGYTF. CDR3 DNA: TGTGCCAGCAGCCCGGGACAGGGAAAAGGGGGCTACACCTTC. The chain uses TRBV7-8 and TRBJ1-2, with 9 positions matching TRBD1. Germline loops: CDR1 SGHVS, CDR2 FQNEAQ. Losses at the gene ends were 5 bases for V and 8 bases for J; bases not matched to a gene: 9. There are 14 residues in the CDR3. Drawing the rest from reference TRBV7-8 and TRBJ1-2, the complete variable domain is GAGVSQSPRYKVAKRGQDVALRCDPISGHVSLFWYQQALGQGPEFLTYFQNEAQLDKSGLPSDRFFAERPEGSVSTLKIQRTQQEDSAVYLCASSPGQGKGGYTFGSGTRLTVV.

This clone was counted between two and nine times. The rearrangement links TRBV28 to TRBJ1-2; D is perhaps TRBD1 (5 bases). Germline assignment: CDR1 MDHEN and CDR2 SYDVKM. The V end lost 6 bases, the J end lost 4 bases, and 12 bases lay between the germline ends. This CDR3 region has 13 residues. CDR3 sequence reads: CASRPRTSYGYTF. The CDR3, as DNA: TGTGCCAGCAGGCCCAGGACAAGCTATGGCTACACCTTC.

The chain joins TRBV3-1 (or the pseudogene TRBV3-2) to TRBJ2-3; 11 nucleotides agree with TRBD2. This CDR3 is built from 16 residues. V dropped 1 base and J dropped 6; count of bases not matched to a gene: 6. CDR1 LGHDT and CDR2 YNNKEL come from the germline V gene (reference sequence). CDR3 nucleotides: TGTGCCAGCAGCCAAGGTCCCGGGACTAGCGGCGATACGCAGTATTTT. Amino acid sequence: CASSQGPGTSGDTQYF.

The rearrangement uses TRBV24-1 and TRBJ2-3; D perhaps matches TRBD2 (5 bases). Trimming pared 4 bases from V and 0 bases from J, leaving 7 bases between. Germline assignment: CDR1 KGHDR and CDR2 SFDVKD. The CDR3 length is 14 residues. CDR3 in DNA: TGTGCCACCAGTGAGGGCGGGAGCACAGATACGCAGTATTTT. The encoded protein is CATSEGGSTDTQYF.

The chain links TRBV5-1 to TRBJ1-2, with 7 nucleotides matching TRBD1. V gave up 3 bases and J gave up 0 bases; unmatched junction bases: 8. The CDR3 covers 16 residues. Per the germline V gene, CDR1 is SGHRS and CDR2 is YFSETQ. For the CDR3, the DNA is TGCGCCAGCAGCTCGACAGGGAGTGCCACTAACTATGGCTACACCTTC. Encoded protein: CASSSTGSATNYGYTF.

The sample holds a few counts of this clone. CDR3 protein: CAIQAGVGLNQPQHF. DNA of the CDR3: TGTGCCATCCAAGCGGGAGTCGGACTCAATCAGCCCCAGCATTTT. The chain links TRBV28 to TRBJ1-5; no clear D. The CDR3 loop spans 15 amino acids. The germline gives CDR1 MDHEN, CDR2 SYDVKM. V was shortened by 10 bases and J by 3 bases, with 19 bases between the two germline ends.

The chain uses TRBV28 and TRBJ1-2, with 11 bases that match TRBD1. In germline, CDR1 is MDHEN, CDR2 SYDVKM. Trimming removed 3 bases from V and 7 bases from J; junction bases left unmatched: 4. The CDR3 runs to 14 residues. The CDR3 region is CASSLPDRGLGYTF. DNA of the CDR3: TGTGCCAGCAGTTTGCCGGACAGGGGGCTTGGCTACACCTTC.

The genes are TRBV5-1 and TRBJ1-1; 9 positions agree with TRBD1. The germline V gene has CDR1 SGHRS and CDR2 YFSETQ. The CDR3 contains 11 residues. The trim removed 4 bases at V and 12 bases at J, leaving 4 bases unmatched. CDR3 residues: CASSPGQGSFF. The CDR3 nucleotides are TGCGCCAGCAGCCCGGGACAGGGTTCTTTCTTT.

CDR3 in DNA: TGTGCCAGCAGTAGGGACACCACATATGGCTACACCTTC. It encodes CASSRDTTYGYTF. The chain carries TRBV27 and TRBJ1-2; a possible D gene is TRBD1 (6 bases). This CDR3 region has 13 residues. V was shortened by 5 bases and J by 5 bases, with 12 bases between the two germline ends. Per the germline V gene, CDR1 is MNHEY and CDR2 is SMNVEV (reference sequence).

J is TRBJ2-7 and V is TRBV13; TRBD2 aligns across 15 bases. V lost 5 bases, J lost 5 bases, and 7 bases stayed unmatched. Per germline, CDR1 PRHDT and CDR2 FYEKMQ (reference sequence). The CDR3 spans 16 residues. The CDR3 region is CASSPPGLAGGDEQYF. CDR3 DNA: TGTGCCAGCAGCCCTCCGGGACTAGCGGGGGGAGACGAGCAGTACTTC.

V is TRBV21-1 and J is TRBJ2-1; whether TRBD2, the table's D call, matches the DNA was not checked. TRBV21-1 is assigned pseudogene status. The CDR3 is 19 residues long. In DNA, the CDR3 is TGTGCCAGCACCCAACGACACAGGACTAGCGGGTGGGCCTACAATGAGCAGTTCTTC. Its translation: CASTQRHRTSGWAYNEQFF.

This chain connects TRBV12-3 or TRBV12-4 to TRBJ1-2; maybe TRBD1 (5 bases). Trimming removed 5 bases from V and 4 bases from J, with 11 bases in between. CDR3 length: 13 amino acids. For the CDR3, the DNA is TGTGCCAGCAGTGTCACAGGCTCCTATGGCTACACCTTC. Encoded protein: CASSVTGSYGYTF.